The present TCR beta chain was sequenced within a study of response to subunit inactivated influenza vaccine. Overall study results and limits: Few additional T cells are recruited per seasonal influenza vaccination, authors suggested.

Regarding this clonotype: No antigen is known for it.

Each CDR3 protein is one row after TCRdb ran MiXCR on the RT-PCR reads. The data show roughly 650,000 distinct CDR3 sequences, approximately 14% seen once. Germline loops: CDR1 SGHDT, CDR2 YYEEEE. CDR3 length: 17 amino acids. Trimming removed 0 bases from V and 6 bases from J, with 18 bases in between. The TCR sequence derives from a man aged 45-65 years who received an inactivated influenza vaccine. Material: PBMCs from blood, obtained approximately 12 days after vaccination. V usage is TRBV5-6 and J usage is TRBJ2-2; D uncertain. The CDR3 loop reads CASSLVDSGPGPGELFF. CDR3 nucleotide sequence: TGTGCCAGCAGCTTGGTTGACTCAGGCCCAGGACCCGGGGAGCTGTTTTTT.